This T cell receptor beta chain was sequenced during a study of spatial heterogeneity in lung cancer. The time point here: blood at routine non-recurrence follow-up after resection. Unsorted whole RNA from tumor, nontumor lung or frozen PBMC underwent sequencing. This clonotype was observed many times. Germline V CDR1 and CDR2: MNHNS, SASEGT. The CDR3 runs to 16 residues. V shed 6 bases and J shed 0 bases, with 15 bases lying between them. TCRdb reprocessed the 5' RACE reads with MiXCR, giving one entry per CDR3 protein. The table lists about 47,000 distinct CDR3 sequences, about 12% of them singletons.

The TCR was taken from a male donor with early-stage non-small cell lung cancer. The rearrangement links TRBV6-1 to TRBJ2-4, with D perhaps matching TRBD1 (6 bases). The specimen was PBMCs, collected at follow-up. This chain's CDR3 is CASREAGDLAKNIQYF. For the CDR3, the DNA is TGTGCCAGCAGAGAGGCAGGGGACCTAGCCAAAAACATTCAGTACTTC.